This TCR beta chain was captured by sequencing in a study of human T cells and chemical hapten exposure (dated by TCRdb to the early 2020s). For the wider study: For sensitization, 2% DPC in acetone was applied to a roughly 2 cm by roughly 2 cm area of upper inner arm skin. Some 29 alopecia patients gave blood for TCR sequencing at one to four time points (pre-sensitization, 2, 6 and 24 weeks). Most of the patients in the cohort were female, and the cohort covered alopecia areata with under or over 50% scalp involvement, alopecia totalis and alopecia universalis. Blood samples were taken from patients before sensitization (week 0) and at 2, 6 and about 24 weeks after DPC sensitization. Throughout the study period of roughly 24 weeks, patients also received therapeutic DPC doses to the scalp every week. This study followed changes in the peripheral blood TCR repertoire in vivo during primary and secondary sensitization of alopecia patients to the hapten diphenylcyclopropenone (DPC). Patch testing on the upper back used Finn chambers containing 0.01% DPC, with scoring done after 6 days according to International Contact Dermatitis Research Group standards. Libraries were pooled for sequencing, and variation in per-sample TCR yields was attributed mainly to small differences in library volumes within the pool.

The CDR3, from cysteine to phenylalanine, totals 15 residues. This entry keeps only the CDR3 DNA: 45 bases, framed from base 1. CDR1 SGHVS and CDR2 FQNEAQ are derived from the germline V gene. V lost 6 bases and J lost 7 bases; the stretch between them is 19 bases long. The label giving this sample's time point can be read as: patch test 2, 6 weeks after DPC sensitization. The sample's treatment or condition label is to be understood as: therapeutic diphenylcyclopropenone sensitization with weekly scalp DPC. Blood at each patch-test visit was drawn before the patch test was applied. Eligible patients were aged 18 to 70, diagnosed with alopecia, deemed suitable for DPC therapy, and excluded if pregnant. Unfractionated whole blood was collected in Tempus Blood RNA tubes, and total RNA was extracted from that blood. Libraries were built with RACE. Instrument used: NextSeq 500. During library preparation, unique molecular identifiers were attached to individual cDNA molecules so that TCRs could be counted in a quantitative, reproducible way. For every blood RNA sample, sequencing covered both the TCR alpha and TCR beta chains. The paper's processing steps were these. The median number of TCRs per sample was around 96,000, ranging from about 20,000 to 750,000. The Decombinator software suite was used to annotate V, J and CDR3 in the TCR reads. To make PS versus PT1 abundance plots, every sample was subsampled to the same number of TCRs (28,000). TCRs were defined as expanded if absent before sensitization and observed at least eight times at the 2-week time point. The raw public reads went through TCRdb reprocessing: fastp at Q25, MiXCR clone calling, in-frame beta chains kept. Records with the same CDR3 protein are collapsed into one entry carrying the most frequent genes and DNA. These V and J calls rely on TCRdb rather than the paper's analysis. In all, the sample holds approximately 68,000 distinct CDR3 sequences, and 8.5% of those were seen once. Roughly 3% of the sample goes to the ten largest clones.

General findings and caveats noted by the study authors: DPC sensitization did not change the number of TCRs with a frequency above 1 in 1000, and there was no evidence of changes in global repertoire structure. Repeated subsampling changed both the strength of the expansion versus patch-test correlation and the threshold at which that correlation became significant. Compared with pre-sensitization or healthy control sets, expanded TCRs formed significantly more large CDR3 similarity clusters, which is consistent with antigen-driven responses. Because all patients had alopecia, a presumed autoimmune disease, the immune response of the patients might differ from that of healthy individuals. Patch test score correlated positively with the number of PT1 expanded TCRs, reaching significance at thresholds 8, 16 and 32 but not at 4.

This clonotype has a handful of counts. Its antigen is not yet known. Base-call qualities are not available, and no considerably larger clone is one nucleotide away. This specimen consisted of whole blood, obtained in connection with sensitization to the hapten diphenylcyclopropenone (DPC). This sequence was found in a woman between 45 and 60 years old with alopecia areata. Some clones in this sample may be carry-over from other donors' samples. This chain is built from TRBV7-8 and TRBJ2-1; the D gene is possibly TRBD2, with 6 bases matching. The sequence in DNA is TGTGCCAGCAGTCCAACTAGCTTAGAGGGGAATGAGCAGTTCTTC. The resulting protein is CASSPTSLEGNEQFF. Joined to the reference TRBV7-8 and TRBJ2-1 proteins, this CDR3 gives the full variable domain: GAGVSQSPRYKVAKRGQDVALRCDPISGHVSLFWYQQALGQGPEFLTYFQNEAQLDKSGLPSDRFFAERPEGSVSTLKIQRTQQEDSAVYLCASSPTSLEGNEQFFGPGTRLTVL.